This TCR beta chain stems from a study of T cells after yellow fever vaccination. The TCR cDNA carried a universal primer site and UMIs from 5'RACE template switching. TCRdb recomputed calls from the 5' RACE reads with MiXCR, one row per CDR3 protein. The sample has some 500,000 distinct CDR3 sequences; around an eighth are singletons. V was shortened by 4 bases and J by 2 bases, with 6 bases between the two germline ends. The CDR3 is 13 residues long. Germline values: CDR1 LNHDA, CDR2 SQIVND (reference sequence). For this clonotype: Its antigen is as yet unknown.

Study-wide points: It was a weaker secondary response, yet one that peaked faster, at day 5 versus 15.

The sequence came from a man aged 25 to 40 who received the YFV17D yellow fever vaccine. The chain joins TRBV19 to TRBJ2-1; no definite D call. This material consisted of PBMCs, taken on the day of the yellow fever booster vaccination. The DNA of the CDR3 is TGTGCCAGTAGTAACCGGGCCTACAATGAGCAGTTCTTC. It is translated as CASSNRAYNEQFF. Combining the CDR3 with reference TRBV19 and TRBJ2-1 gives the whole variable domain DGGITQSPKYLFRKEGQNVTLSCEQNLNHDAMYWYRQDPGQGLRLIYYSQIVNDFQKGDIAEGYSVSREKKESFPLTVTSAQKNPTAFYLCASSNRAYNEQFFGPGTRLTVL.